This T cell receptor (beta chain) was recovered during a study of control samples from healthy donors and cancer patients. Profiled with immunoSEQ multiplex PCR; TCRdb holds only in-frame clones, not every one. Of 90,000 or so clones listed, about 85% are singletons. This clone is deemed medium-sized. Input material: blood. This receptor was obtained from a man aged 25-45 years in good health.

The CDR3 region is CASSWTGGYEQYF. The CDR3 nucleotides read TGTGCCAGCAGTTGGACAGGGGGCTACGAGCAGTACTTC. The chain carries TRBV12-3 or TRBV12-4 and TRBJ2-7, with 10 positions matching TRBD1. The CDR3 spans 13 residues. V shed 4 bases and J 3 bases; nucleotides not matched to a gene: 0.